This entry lists 24 T cell receptor beta chains sequenced from one sample in a study of beta chain features in type 1 diabetes. Reverse transcription of all isolated RNA meant that expressed TCRB transcripts were sequenced. This table comes from immunoSEQ multiplex PCR, and its TCRdb copy is limited to in-frame clones, with some not included. Seen here are about 320,000 clones, roughly 15% observed once, and the top ten hold over 5.5%. The material sequenced was central memory CD4+ T cells from blood. These receptors were taken from a man aged 30 to 39 in good health.

The table lists this clone with many counts. Additional DNA sequences in this sample encode the identical CDR3. The V gene is TRBV14, the J gene TRBJ1-1; D uncertain. In germline, CDR1 is SGHDN, CDR2 FVKESK. Trimming left V 3 bases short and J 7 bases short, with 6 bases between. This CDR3 comprises 11 residues. CDR3 loop: CASSQESEAFF. The CDR3 DNA reads as TGTGCCAGCAGCCAGGAGAGTGAAGCTTTCTTT.

This clone has ten or more counts. This chain connects TRBV5-1 to TRBJ1-1; 11 positions match TRBD1. The trim removed 4 bases at V and 6 bases at J, leaving 5 bases unmatched. CDR3 size: 14 residues. From germline, CDR1 is SGHRS and CDR2 YFSETQ. The CDR3 reads CASSADRGLSEAFF. In DNA form, the CDR3 reads TGCGCCAGCAGCGCGGACAGGGGGCTCTCTGAAGCTTTCTTT. Full variable domain (missing parts from reference TRBV5-1 and TRBJ1-1): KAGVTQTPRYLIKTRGQQVTLSCSPISGHRSVSWYQQTPGQGLQFLFEYFSETQRNKGNFPGRFSGRQFSNSRSEMNVSTLELGDSALYLCASSADRGLSEAFFGQGTRLTVV.

V gene TRBV11-1 combines with J gene TRBJ2-1; D is perhaps TRBD1 (6 bases). The V end was cut by 0 bases, the J end by 14 bases, with 17 bases between. The CDR3 sequence is 14 residues long. Germline loops: CDR1 SGHAT, CDR2 FQDESV (reference sequence). The DNA of the CDR3 is TGTGCCAGCAGCTTAGCTTCCGGAAAAAGGGGGAAGTTCTTC. Translation gives CASSLASGKRGKFF.

This clone was picked up a small number of times. This chain connects TRBV4-1 to TRBJ2-2; D might be TRBD2 (5 bases). Germline V gene lookup returns CDR1 MGHRA and CDR2 YSYEKL. This CDR3 has 15 residues. V dropped 3 bases and J dropped 0 bases, with 8 bases sitting between them. For the CDR3, the DNA is TGCGCCAGCAGCCAGGCGGGTTCGAACACCGGGGAGCTGTTTTTT. This codes for CASSQAGSNTGELFF.

This clone was observed many times. The chain recombines TRBV29-1 with TRBJ2-6; perhaps D is TRBD1 or TRBD2 (5 bases each). The ends were cut back, 6 bases at V and 2 bases at J, with 29 bases in the middle. Germline values: CDR1 SQVTM, CDR2 ANQGSEA. This CDR3 comprises 20 residues. CDR3 loop: CSVHGQSRGGWKPGANVLTF. CDR3 nucleotide sequence: TGCAGCGTCCACGGTCAATCGAGGGGCGGATGGAAGCCTGGGGCCAACGTCCTGACTTTC.

This chain links TRBV4-1 with TRBJ1-2, with no clear D. Germline loops: CDR1 MGHRA, CDR2 YSYEKL. Trimming left V 0 bases short and J 8 bases short, with 13 bases between. This CDR3 is 14 amino acids long. The CDR3 DNA follows: TGCGCCAGCAGCCAAGAGGCGGCTGCATGGGGCTACACCTTC. Its translation is CASSQEAAAWGYTF.

The V call is TRBV11-3, the J call TRBJ2-7; 7 positions match TRBD1. V shed 5 bases and J 3 bases; nucleotides not matched to a gene: 4. Germline V gives CDR1 SGHNT, CDR2 YENEEA. The CDR3 runs to 13 residues. DNA of the CDR3: TGTGCCAGCAGCCTCCGGGACAGCTACGAGCAGTACGTC. It codes for CASSLRDSYEQYV.

This chain uses TRBV4-3 with TRBJ2-1, with TRBD1 identical over 11 bases. The CDR3 is 16 amino acids. The V gene end was trimmed by 5 bases and the J gene end by 7 bases; junction bases not matched to a gene: 10. Germline CDR1 reads LGHNA; CDR2 reads YSLEER. In nucleotides, the CDR3 is TGCGCCAGCAGCTCTGGGGGGACAGGGGGGAAAAATGAGCAGTTCTTC. As protein: CASSSGGTGGKNEQFF.

This clone was picked up many times. This sequence joins TRBV25-1 and TRBJ2-7; 7 bases are a match to TRBD1. Germline V lookup: CDR1 MGHDK, CDR2 SYGVNS. CDR3 length: 10 residues. This chain's CDR3 is CASSESGQLV. The CDR3 nucleotides read TGTGCCAGCAGTGAATCGGGACAGCTCGTC.

The chain is built from TRBV10-2 and TRBJ2-3; a possible D gene is TRBD2 (5 bases). The CDR3 length is 15 residues. Trimming removed 2 bases at V and 7 bases at J, with 16 bases between. Germline V gene data show CDR1 as WSHSY and CDR2 as SAAADI. The CDR3 region has the DNA TGCGCCAGCAGTGAGCCTAGCACAAAGCGTTATACGCAGTATTTT. Translation gives CASSEPSTKRYTQYF.

This clone has a count of ten or more. V and J are TRBV28 and TRBJ1-4; D might be TRBD1 (6 bases). CDR1 is MDHEN, CDR2 SYDVKM, per germline. This CDR3 comprises 14 residues. The V end was cut by 1 base, the J end by 10 bases, with 13 bases between. The CDR3 region has the DNA TGTGCCAGCAGTTTATCACAGGGTGTCGGAAAACTGTTTTTT. It specifies CASSLSQGVGKLFF.

This clone turned up a few times. The chain employs TRBV6-5 and TRBJ1-1; weak D call: TRBD1 (5 bases). The CDR3 extends over 15 amino acids. Trimming pared 2 bases from V and 5 bases from J, leaving 15 bases between. Germline assignment: CDR1 MNHEY and CDR2 SVGAGI. The DNA for the CDR3 is TGTGCCAGCAGTTACGCCAGCCCCAAGGGGACTGAAGCTTTCTTT. This encodes CASSYASPKGTEAFF.

Note on this clone: This sample includes further DNA sequences coding for the same CDR3. The chain is built from TRBV7-2 and TRBJ2-3, with D perhaps TRBD1 (6 bases). Germline-derived CDR1 and CDR2 are SGHTA and FQGNSA. The V gene lost 3 bases and the J gene lost 5 bases, with 6 bases spanning the gap. This CDR3 is built from 12 residues. For the CDR3, the DNA is TGTGCCAGCAGCTTCAGGGGAGATACGCAGTATTTT. Its protein is CASSFRGDTQYF.

The genes are TRBV7-8 and TRBJ2-5; 12 bases fit TRBD2. The CDR3 sequence is 16 residues long. Germline values: CDR1 SGHVS, CDR2 FQNEAQ. Unmatched junction bases numbered 4, after V lost 5 bases and J lost 0 bases. The CDR3 DNA reads TGTGCCAGCAGCCTTCTAGCGGGAGGGAACCAAGAGACCCAGTACTTC. Translating it yields CASSLLAGGNQETQYF.

The rearrangement joins TRBV11-1 to TRBJ2-7, with 12 bases that match TRBD1. Trimming removed 4 bases from V and 9 bases from J; junction bases left unmatched: 7. CDR1 and CDR2 (germline): SGHAT, FQDESV (reference sequence). The CDR3 consists of 14 residues. In DNA, the CDR3 is TGTGCCAGCAGCTCCGGGACAGGGGGCCTAAGGCAGTACTTC. Its protein is CASSSGTGGLRQYF.

This clone is medium-sized. This rearrangement joins TRBV2 to TRBJ1-3; D remains unclear. The V gene lost 0 bases and the J gene lost 0 bases, with 6 bases spanning the gap. The CDR3 consists of 15 residues. From germline, CDR1 is SNHLY and CDR2 FYNNEI. CDR3 protein: CASSEAEYSGNTIYF. CDR3 bases: TGTGCCAGCAGTGAAGCAGAATACTCTGGAAACACCATATATTTT.

This chain links TRBV2 with TRBJ2-7; D unclear. V lost 5 bases and J lost 0, with 11 bases in between. CDR1 SNHLY and CDR2 FYNNEI come from the germline V gene. The CDR3 is 14 amino acids. The DNA for the CDR3 is TGTGCCAGCAGTTATCTAATGAGCTCCTACGAGCAGTACTTC. Amino acid sequence: CASSYLMSSYEQYF.

The chain employs TRBV29-1 and TRBJ2-1; 8 nucleotides agree with TRBD1. Germline assignment: CDR1 SQVTM and CDR2 ANQGSEA. The CDR3 is made up of 14 amino acids. V lost 6 bases and J lost 4; bases outside the gene matches: 8. The CDR3 loop is CSVLGQGAYNEQFF. The DNA of the CDR3 is TGCAGCGTATTAGGGCAGGGGGCTTACAATGAGCAGTTCTTC.

There are a few counts of this clone. CDR3 coding DNA: TGTGCCAGCAGCCAGGGAGGTCTAAATGAGCAGTTCTTC. Translation: CASSQGGLNEQFF. The chain uses TRBV14 and TRBJ2-1; perhaps TRBD2 as D (6 bases). This CDR3 spans 13 amino acids. Germline loops: CDR1 SGHDN, CDR2 FVKESK. Trimming cost V 3 bases and J 7 bases, with 10 bases left between them.

V is TRBV6-5 and J is TRBJ2-5; D is possibly TRBD2 (6 bases). The CDR3 has 13 amino acids. The germline V gene has CDR1 MNHEY and CDR2 SVGAGI. V shed 6 bases and J shed 4 bases, with 12 bases lying between them. The CDR3 nucleotides read TGTGCCAGCAGCGGGGGTTACCGAGAGACCCAGTACTTC. Protein product: CASSGGYRETQYF.

This rearrangement joins TRBV19 to TRBJ2-2; D not certain. Per germline, CDR1 LNHDA and CDR2 SQIVND (reference sequence). V gave up 5 bases and J gave up 3 bases, with 16 bases separating them. The CDR3 runs 16 residues. CDR3 bases: TGTGCCAGTAGTCAAGAAGTTGGGCTATACACCGGGGAGCTGTTTTTT. Translated: CASSQEVGLYTGELFF.

The chain employs TRBV27 and TRBJ2-5, with 7 positions matching TRBD1. The germline V gene has CDR1 MNHEY and CDR2 SMNVEV (reference sequence). The CDR3 sequence is 14 residues long. The J segment lost 1 base and the V segment lost 6 bases, leaving 5 bases of the junction unmatched. CDR3 nucleotide sequence: TGTGCCAGCAGAAAAGGGACAGTCCAAGAGACCCAGTACTTC. It yields the protein CASRKGTVQETQYF.

This sequence joins TRBV5-1 and TRBJ1-1; the D gene is possibly TRBD1 (6 bases). Trimming cost V 4 bases and J 4 bases, with 14 bases left between them. The CDR3 has 14 residues. Germline V gives CDR1 SGHRS, CDR2 YFSETQ. DNA for the CDR3: TGCGCCAGCAGCCCGCTGGAAGGGGGCACTGAAGCTTTCTTT. Its protein product is CASSPLEGGTEAFF.

The chain recombines TRBV7-9 with TRBJ2-3, with a possible D match to TRBD1 (5 bases). Germline V gene lookup returns CDR1 SEHNR and CDR2 FQNEAQ (reference sequence). There are 16 residues in the CDR3. V dropped 3 bases and J dropped 3 bases, with 16 bases sitting between them. The CDR3 bases are TGTGCCAGCAGCTTCAAACAGGCGCCCGGTACAGATACGCAGTATTTT. The encoded protein is CASSFKQAPGTDTQYF.